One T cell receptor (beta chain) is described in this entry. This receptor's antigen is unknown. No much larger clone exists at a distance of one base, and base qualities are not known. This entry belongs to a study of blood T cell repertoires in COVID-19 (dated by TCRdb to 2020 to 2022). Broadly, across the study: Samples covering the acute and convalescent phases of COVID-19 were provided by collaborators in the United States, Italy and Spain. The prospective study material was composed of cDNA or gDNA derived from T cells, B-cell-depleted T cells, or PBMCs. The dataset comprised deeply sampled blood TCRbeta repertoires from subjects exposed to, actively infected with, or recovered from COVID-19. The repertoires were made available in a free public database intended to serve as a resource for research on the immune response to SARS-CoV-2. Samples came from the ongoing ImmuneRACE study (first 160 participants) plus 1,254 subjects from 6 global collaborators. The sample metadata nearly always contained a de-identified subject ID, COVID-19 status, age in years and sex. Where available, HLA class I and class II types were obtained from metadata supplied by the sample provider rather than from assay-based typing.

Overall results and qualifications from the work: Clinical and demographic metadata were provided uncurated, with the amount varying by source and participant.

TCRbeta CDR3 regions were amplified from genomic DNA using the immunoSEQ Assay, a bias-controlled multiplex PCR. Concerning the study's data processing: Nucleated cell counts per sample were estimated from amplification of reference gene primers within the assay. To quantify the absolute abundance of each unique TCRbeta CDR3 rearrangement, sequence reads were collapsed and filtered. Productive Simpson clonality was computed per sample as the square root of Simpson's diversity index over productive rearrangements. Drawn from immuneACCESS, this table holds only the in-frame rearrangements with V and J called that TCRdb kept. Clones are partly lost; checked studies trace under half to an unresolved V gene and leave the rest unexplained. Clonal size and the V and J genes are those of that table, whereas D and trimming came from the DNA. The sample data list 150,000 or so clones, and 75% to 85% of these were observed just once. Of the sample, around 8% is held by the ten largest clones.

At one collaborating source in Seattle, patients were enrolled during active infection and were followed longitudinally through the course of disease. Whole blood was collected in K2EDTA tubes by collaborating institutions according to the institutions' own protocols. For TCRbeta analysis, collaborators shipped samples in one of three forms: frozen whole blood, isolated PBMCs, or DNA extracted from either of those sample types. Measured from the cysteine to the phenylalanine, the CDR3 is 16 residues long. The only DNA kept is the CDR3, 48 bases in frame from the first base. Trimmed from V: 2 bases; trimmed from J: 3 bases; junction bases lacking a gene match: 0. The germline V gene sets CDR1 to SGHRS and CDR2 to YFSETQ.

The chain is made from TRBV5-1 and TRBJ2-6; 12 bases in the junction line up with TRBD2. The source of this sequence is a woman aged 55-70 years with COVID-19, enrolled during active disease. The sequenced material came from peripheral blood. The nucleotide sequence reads TGCGCCAGCAGCTTACTAGCGGGAGGTGGGGCCAACGTCCTGACTTTC. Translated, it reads CASSLLAGGGANVLTF. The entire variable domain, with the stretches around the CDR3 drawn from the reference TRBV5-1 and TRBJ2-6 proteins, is KAGVTQTPRYLIKTRGQQVTLSCSPISGHRSVSWYQQTPGQGLQFLFEYFSETQRNKGNFPGRFSGRQFSNSRSEMNVSTLELGDSALYLCASSLLAGGGANVLTFGAGSRLTVL.